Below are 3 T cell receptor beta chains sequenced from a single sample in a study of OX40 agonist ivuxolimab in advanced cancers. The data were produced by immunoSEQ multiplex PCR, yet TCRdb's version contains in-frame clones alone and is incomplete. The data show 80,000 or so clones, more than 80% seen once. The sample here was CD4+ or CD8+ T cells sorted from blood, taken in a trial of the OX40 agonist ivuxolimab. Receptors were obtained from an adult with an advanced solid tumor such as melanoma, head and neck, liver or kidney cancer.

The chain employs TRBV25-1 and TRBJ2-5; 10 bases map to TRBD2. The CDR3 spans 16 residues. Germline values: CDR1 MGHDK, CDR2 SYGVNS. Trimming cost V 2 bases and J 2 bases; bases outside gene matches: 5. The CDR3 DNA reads TGTGCCAGCAGTGAACTTAGCGGGGGGCCTCAAGAGACCCAGTACTTC. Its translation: CASSELSGGPQETQYF.

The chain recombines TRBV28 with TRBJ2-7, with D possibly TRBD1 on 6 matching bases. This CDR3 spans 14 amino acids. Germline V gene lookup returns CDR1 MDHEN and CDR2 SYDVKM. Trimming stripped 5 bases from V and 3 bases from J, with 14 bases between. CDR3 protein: CASSPPGTNYEQYF. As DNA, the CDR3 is TGTGCCAGCAGTCCCCCCGGGACAAACTACGAGCAGTACTTC.

The CDR3: CASSLGIGVPGELFF. The CDR3 coding sequence is TGCGCCAGCAGCTTGGGAATAGGGGTCCCCGGGGAGCTGTTTTTT. V is TRBV5-1 and J is TRBJ2-2; TRBD1 is a possible D gene (5 bases). The CDR3 totals 15 residues. V lost 0 bases to trimming and J lost 6 bases, with 12 bases between them. The germline gives CDR1 SGHRS, CDR2 YFSETQ.